The 21 T cell receptor beta chains below were found in one sample sequenced in a study of blood T cell repertoires in COVID-19 (dated by TCRdb to 2018 to 2021). Libraries came from the immunoSEQ multiplex PCR assay. Entries here come from immuneACCESS through TCRdb and include only in-frame sequences with V and J called. Some clones fail to appear in such tables; in the studies checked, an unresolved V gene covers under half of the shortfall, and the cause of the remainder is unknown. A total of approximately 330,000 clones appear in this sample, around 85% of them only once. Roughly 4.2% of the sample comes from the top ten. The sample was PBMCs or T cells enriched from blood (not recorded which). The receptors stem from a woman aged 40 to 50 with acute COVID-19.

V gene TRBV10-3 combines with J gene TRBJ1-1; 7 positions agree with TRBD1. J gave up 6 bases and V 8 bases, and 12 bases lay outside the gene matches. CDR3 size: 14 residues. Germline-derived CDR1 and CDR2 are ENHRY and SYGVKD. CDR3 residues: CAIGSGTATAEAFF. In DNA form, the CDR3 reads TGTGCCATCGGATCCGGGACAGCTACCGCTGAAGCTTTCTTT.

The CDR3 DNA is TGTGCCAGCAGTTTCGGACAGCTATACTCTGGAAACACCATATATTTT. Translating it yields CASSFGQLYSGNTIYF. The V gene is TRBV28, the J gene TRBJ1-3; D is perhaps TRBD1 (6 bases). The length of the CDR3 is 16 residues. The germline gives CDR1 MDHEN, CDR2 SYDVKM. Trimming removed 3 bases from V and 0 bases from J, with 12 bases in between.

The sample holds a few counts of this clone. V is TRBV2 and J is TRBJ1-1; the D is unclear. Trimming stripped 1 base from V and 4 bases from J, with 7 bases between. This CDR3 contains 13 residues. CDR1 is SNHLY, CDR2 FYNNEI, per germline. The CDR3 sequence: CASSEEAGTEAFF. CDR3 nucleotide sequence: TGTGCCAGCAGTGAAGAGGCGGGCACTGAAGCTTTCTTT.

The chain is built from TRBV29-1 and TRBJ2-3, with TRBD1 matching over 10 bases. CDR1 is SQVTM, CDR2 ANQGSEA, per germline. The junction had 9 bases not matched to a gene; V was cut back by 6 bases and J by 3 bases. The CDR3 covers 15 residues. The CDR3 DNA reads as TGCAGCGTAGGGGGAGGGACAGGGGTAACAGATACGCAGTATTTT. Protein: CSVGGGTGVTDTQYF.

The chain links TRBV2 to TRBJ1-2; D might be TRBD1 (5 bases). This CDR3 comprises 14 residues. CDR1 SNHLY and CDR2 FYNNEI come from the germline V gene. V lost 6 bases, J lost 0 bases, and 11 bases lay in between. The CDR3 is CASRPGYPNYGYTF. In DNA, the CDR3 is TGTGCCAGCAGGCCAGGGTACCCTAACTATGGCTACACCTTC.

The genes are TRBV28 and TRBJ2-7; TRBD2 agrees at 8 bases. This CDR3 comprises 16 residues. V dropped 3 bases and J dropped 1; count of bases not matched to a gene: 8. Germline CDR1 reads MDHEN; CDR2 reads SYDVKM. This CDR3 is CASSFALTSGSYEQYF. CDR3 nucleotide sequence: TGTGCCAGCAGTTTCGCCCTCACTAGCGGATCCTACGAGCAGTACTTC.

V gene TRBV9 combines with J gene TRBJ2-3; 9 nucleotides line up with TRBD2. This CDR3 region has 17 residues. The V gene end was trimmed by 0 bases and the J gene end by 0 bases; junction bases not matched to a gene: 5. Germline V gene lookup returns CDR1 SGDLS and CDR2 YYNGEE. As DNA, the CDR3 is TGTGCCAGCAGCGTAGCTTTGACTAGCGGAAGCACAGATACGCAGTATTTT. Its protein product is CASSVALTSGSTDTQYF.

CDR3 DNA: TGCGCCAGCAGCCGGGACAGCGGCCTAGGAAACACCATATATTTT. Its translation is CASSRDSGLGNTIYF. The chain is built from TRBV4-3 and TRBJ1-3, with TRBD1 matching 7 bases. The germline CDR1 and CDR2 sequences are LGHNA and YSLEER. After removal of 4 bases from V and 4 bases from J, the junction contained 7 bases not matched to a gene. The CDR3 has 15 amino acids.

This chain connects TRBV2 to TRBJ1-2; maybe TRBD1 (6 bases). The CDR3 sequence is 14 residues long. The germline V gene has CDR1 SNHLY and CDR2 FYNNEI. V was clipped by 7 bases and J by 3 bases, with 15 bases between them. CDR3 in amino acids: CASKITGSDYGYTF. CDR3 coding DNA: TGTGCCAGCAAGATTACAGGGTCAGACTATGGCTACACCTTC.

This clone has just one count. The chain recombines TRBV19 with TRBJ1-6, with 7 bases that match TRBD1. V lost 7 bases to trimming and J lost 2 bases; unmatched junction nucleotides: 8. The CDR3 extends over 16 amino acids. Germline-derived CDR1 and CDR2 are LNHDA and SQIVND (reference sequence). The CDR3 DNA reads TGTGCCAGTACACCCCGAGGACAGGCCTATAATTCACCCCTCCACTTT. Translation: CASTPRGQAYNSPLHF. Full variable domain (remainder filled in from reference TRBV19 and TRBJ1-6): DGGITQSPKYLFRKEGQNVTLSCEQNLNHDAMYWYRQDPGQGLRLIYYSQIVNDFQKGDIAEGYSVSREKKESFPLTVTSAQKNPTAFYLCASTPRGQAYNSPLHFGNGTRLTVT.

V usage is TRBV19 and J usage is TRBJ1-1, with 11 bases aligning to TRBD1. The germline CDR1 and CDR2 sequences are LNHDA and SQIVND (reference sequence). V lost 10 bases, J lost 6 bases, and 7 bases stayed unmatched. The CDR3 has 13 residues. CDR3 coding DNA: TGTGCCACCATGGACAGGGGGCTCGCTGAAGCTTTCTTT. The encoded protein is CATMDRGLAEAFF. Full variable domain (rest looked up from reference TRBV19 and TRBJ1-1): DGGITQSPKYLFRKEGQNVTLSCEQNLNHDAMYWYRQDPGQGLRLIYYSQIVNDFQKGDIAEGYSVSREKKESFPLTVTSAQKNPTAFYLCATMDRGLAEAFFGQGTRLTVV.

V gene TRBV2 combines with J gene TRBJ2-7; 8 nucleotides match TRBD2. Germline V gene lookup returns CDR1 SNHLY and CDR2 FYNNEI. There are 14 residues in the CDR3. Trimming cost V 7 bases and J 5 bases; bases outside gene matches: 10. CDR3: CASIRLANVNEQYF. CDR3 coding DNA: TGTGCCAGCATCCGACTAGCGAACGTGAACGAGCAGTACTTC.

The chain joins TRBV19 to TRBJ1-5; D ambiguous. The CDR3 runs 16 residues. Germline CDR1 and CDR2: LNHDA and SQIVND (reference sequence). V was cut by 4 bases and J by 3 bases, with 16 bases left in between. CDR3 bases: TGTGCCAGTAGTACCCCGAGAGCGACCAACAATCAGCCCCAGCATTTT. This sequence encodes CASSTPRATNNQPQHF.

This chain links TRBV20-1 with TRBJ1-5; 7 positions match TRBD1. The CDR3 sequence is 14 residues long. Unmatched junction bases numbered 4, after V lost 3 bases and J lost 2 bases. Germline lookup yields CDR1 DFQATT and CDR2 SNEGSKA (reference sequence). In DNA, the CDR3 is TGCAGTGCTAGTCGACAGGGCCGCAATCAGCCCCAGCATTTT. Protein sequence: CSASRQGRNQPQHF.

The V call is TRBV19, the J call TRBJ1-1; maybe TRBD1 (5 bases). Germline V lookup: CDR1 LNHDA, CDR2 SQIVND (reference sequence). Deletions cut 5 bases from V and 2 bases from J, with 15 bases between. This CDR3 has 15 amino acids. The CDR3 DNA follows: TGTGCCAGTAGTGGGGGGAGGGATTTCAACACTGAAGCTTTCTTT. As protein: CASSGGRDFNTEAFF.

The chain joins TRBV7-2 to TRBJ2-7, with 10 bases that match TRBD1. Trimming removed 2 bases from V and 4 bases from J; junction bases left unmatched: 5. Looked up from germline, CDR1 is SGHTA and CDR2 is FQGNSA. The CDR3 has 15 amino acids. DNA for the CDR3: TGTGCCAGCAGCTTATCAGGACAGGGGGTATACGAGCAGTACTTC. It specifies CASSLSGQGVYEQYF.

The genes are TRBV5-1 and TRBJ2-3; TRBD1 aligns across 7 bases. V lost 0 bases to trimming and J lost 2 bases; unmatched junction nucleotides: 18. From germline, CDR1 is SGHRS and CDR2 YFSETQ. The CDR3 contains 20 residues. For the CDR3, the DNA is TGCGCCAGCAGCTTGGAAGAGCGCAGGGACAGAACCCGATCCACAGATACGCAGTATTTT. It yields the protein CASSLEERRDRTRSTDTQYF. Together with reference TRBV5-1 and TRBJ2-3, the CDR3 gives the full variable domain: KAGVTQTPRYLIKTRGQQVTLSCSPISGHRSVSWYQQTPGQGLQFLFEYFSETQRNKGNFPGRFSGRQFSNSRSEMNVSTLELGDSALYLCASSLEERRDRTRSTDTQYFGPGTRLTVL.

In this sample, this clone turned up once. The V gene is TRBV28, the J gene TRBJ2-3; a weak D match, TRBD2 (6 bases). This CDR3 contains 15 residues. Per the germline V gene, CDR1 is MDHEN and CDR2 is SYDVKM. Trimming removed 8 bases at V and 3 bases at J, with 18 bases between. The CDR3 region is CASGGRRGNTDTQYF. For the CDR3, the DNA is TGTGCCAGCGGAGGGAGAAGAGGGAATACAGATACGCAGTATTTT.

The chain is built from TRBV29-1 and TRBJ2-1, with 13 bases identical to TRBD2. J lost 3 bases, V lost 7 bases, and 6 bases had no gene match. Germline V gives CDR1 SQVTM, CDR2 ANQGSEA. This CDR3 has 15 amino acids. DNA of the CDR3: TGCAGCGCAACCCGGACTAGCGGGGGCTACAATGAGCAGTTCTTC. Protein: CSATRTSGGYNEQFF.

This clone was recorded once. In the same sample, other DNA sequences code for this CDR3. The chain is built from TRBV12-3 or TRBV12-4 and TRBJ1-2, with 7 bases aligning to TRBD1. This CDR3 has 13 residues. The junction had 0 bases not matched to a gene; V was cut back by 1 base and J by 4 bases. CDR3 residues: CASSLGTGYGYTF. The CDR3 nucleotides are TGTGCCAGCAGTTTAGGGACAGGCTATGGCTACACCTTC.

This sequence joins TRBV13 and TRBJ2-6; the match to TRBD2 covers 8 bases. After removal of 3 bases from V and 1 base from J, the junction contained 5 bases not matched to a gene. The CDR3 has 17 residues. Germline CDR1 and CDR2: PRHDT and FYEKMQ (reference sequence). This CDR3 is CASSFAGGRSGANVLTF. Written as DNA, the CDR3 is TGTGCCAGCAGCTTCGCGGGAGGTAGGTCTGGGGCCAACGTCCTGACTTTC.